The clone carrying this TCR beta chain was detected once. This sample is part of a study of OX40 agonist ivuxolimab in advanced cancers. Some clones are missing from TCRdb's copy, which holds only in-frame ones; the method was immunoSEQ multiplex PCR. The sample records roughly 65,000 clones, roughly 85% being singletons. The CDR3 totals 17 residues. Germline-derived CDR1 and CDR2 are SGHTA and FQGTGA. After removal of 5 bases from V and 4 bases from J, the junction contained 9 bases not matched to a gene. V is TRBV7-3 and J is TRBJ2-2; 11 nucleotides line up with TRBD2. The source of this sequence is an adult with an advanced solid tumor such as melanoma, head and neck, liver or kidney cancer. The specimen was CD4+ or CD8+ T cells sorted from blood, collected in a trial of the OX40 agonist ivuxolimab. The CDR3 here is CASSPPLAGGITGELFF. In DNA form, the CDR3 reads TGTGCCAGCAGCCCCCCCCTAGCGGGGGGTATCACCGGGGAGCTGTTTTTT.